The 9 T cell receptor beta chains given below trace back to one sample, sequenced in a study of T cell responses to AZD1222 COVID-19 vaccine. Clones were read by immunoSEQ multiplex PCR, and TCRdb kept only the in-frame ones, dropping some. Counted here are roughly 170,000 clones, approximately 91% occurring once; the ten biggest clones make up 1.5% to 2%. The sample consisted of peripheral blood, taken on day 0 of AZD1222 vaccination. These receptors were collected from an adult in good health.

The CDR3 reads CASSVGTLGNTEAFF. The CDR3 nucleotides read TGTGCCAGCAGCGTGGGGACCTTAGGGAACACTGAAGCTTTCTTT. V usage is TRBV9 and J usage is TRBJ1-1; TRBD1 is a possible D gene (5 bases). CDR3 size: 15 residues. Germline CDR1 is SGDLS and CDR2 is YYNGEE. V lost 2 bases to trimming and J lost 1 base, with 12 bases between them. Drawing the rest from reference TRBV9 and TRBJ1-1, the complete variable domain is DSGVTQTPKHLITATGQRVTLRCSPRSGDLSVYWYQQSLDQGLQFLIQYYNGEERAKGNILERFSAQQFPDLHSELNLSSLELGDSALYFCASSVGTLGNTEAFFGQGTRLTVV.

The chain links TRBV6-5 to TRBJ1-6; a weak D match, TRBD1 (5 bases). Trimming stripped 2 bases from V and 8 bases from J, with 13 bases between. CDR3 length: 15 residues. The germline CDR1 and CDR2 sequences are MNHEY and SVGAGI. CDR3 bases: TGTGCCAGCAGTTACCGCGGGGGGGGTCATTCACCCCTCCACTTT. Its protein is CASSYRGGGHSPLHF.

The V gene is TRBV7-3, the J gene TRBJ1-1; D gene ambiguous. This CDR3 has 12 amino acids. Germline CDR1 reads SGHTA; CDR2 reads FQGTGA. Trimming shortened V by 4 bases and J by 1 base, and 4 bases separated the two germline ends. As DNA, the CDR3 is TGTGCCAGCAGCTGGACGAACACTGAAGCTTTCTTT. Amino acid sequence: CASSWTNTEAFF.

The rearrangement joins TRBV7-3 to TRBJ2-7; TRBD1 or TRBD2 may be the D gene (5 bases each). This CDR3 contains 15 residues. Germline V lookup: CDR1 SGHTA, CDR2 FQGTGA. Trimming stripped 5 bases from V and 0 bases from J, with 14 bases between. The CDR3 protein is CASSPDGGHSYEQYF. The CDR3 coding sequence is TGTGCCAGCAGCCCCGACGGAGGACACTCCTACGAGCAGTACTTC.

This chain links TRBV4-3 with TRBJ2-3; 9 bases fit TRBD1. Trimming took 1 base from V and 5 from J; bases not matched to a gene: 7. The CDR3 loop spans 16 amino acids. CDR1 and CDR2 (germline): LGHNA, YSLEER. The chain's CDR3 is CASSQGHRGQGDTQYF. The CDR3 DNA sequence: TGCGCCAGCAGCCAAGGGCACAGGGGGCAGGGAGATACGCAGTATTTT.

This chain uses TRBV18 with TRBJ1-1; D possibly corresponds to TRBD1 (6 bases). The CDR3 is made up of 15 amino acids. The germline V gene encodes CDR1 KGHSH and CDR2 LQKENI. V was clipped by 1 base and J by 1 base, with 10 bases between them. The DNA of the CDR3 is TGTGCCAGCTCACCACGTGTCAGGGGGAACACTGAAGCTTTCTTT. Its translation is CASSPRVRGNTEAFF.

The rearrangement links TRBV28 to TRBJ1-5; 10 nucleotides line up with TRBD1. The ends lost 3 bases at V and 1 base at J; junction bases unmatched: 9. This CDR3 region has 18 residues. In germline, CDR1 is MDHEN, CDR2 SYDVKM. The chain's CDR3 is CASSFGTGAAVSNQPQHF. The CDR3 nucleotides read TGTGCCAGCAGTTTCGGGACAGGGGCCGCGGTCAGCAATCAGCCCCAGCATTTT.

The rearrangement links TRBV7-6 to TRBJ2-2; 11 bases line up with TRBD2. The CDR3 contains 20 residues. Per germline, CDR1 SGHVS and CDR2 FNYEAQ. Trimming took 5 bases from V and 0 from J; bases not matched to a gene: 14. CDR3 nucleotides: TGTGCCAGCAGCCTACTCCCCGGGACTAGCGGCTACGCGAACACCGGGGAGCTGTTTTTT. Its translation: CASSLLPGTSGYANTGELFF.

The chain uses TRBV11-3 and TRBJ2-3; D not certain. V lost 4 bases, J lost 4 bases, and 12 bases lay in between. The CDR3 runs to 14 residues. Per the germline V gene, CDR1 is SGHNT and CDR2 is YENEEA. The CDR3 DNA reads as TGTGCCAGCAGCTCTCGATCCCCTTCAGATACGCAGTATTTT. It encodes CASSSRSPSDTQYF.